This T cell receptor (beta chain) came from a study of blood T cell repertoires in COVID-19 (TCRdb year 2020). As for the study more broadly: Collaborator samples came from the United States, Italy and Spain and covered acute and convalescent phases of COVID-19. The samples were drawn from the first 160 participants of the ongoing ImmuneRACE study and from 1,200 or so subjects provided by 6 global collaborators. The material from the prospective study consisted of cDNA or gDNA derived from T cells, B-cell-depleted T cells, or PBMCs. A de-identified subject ID, COVID-19 status, age in years and sex were almost always included in the sample metadata. Deeply sampled blood TCRbeta repertoires from subjects exposed to, actively infected with, or recovered from COVID-19 were included in the dataset. A freely available public database, intended as a resource for researchers studying the immune response to SARS-CoV-2, is where the repertoires were released. Where HLA class I and class II types were available, the types were taken from metadata supplied by the sample provider, not from assay-based typing. Points the paper makes about the study in general: Clinical and demographic metadata were provided uncurated, with the amount varying by source and participant.

From cysteine to phenylalanine, the CDR3 is 13 amino acids long. Here the CDR3 DNA is all that survives: 39 bases in frame from base 1. CDR1 SNHLY and CDR2 FYNNEI are derived from the germline V gene. The junction shows trimming of 6 bases on V and 6 bases on J, and the gene matches do not reach 5 bases of it. Participants in the prospective study were enrolled through a virtual design, were aged about 18 to 89 years, and lived in 20 to 30 United States geographic areas. In the prospective study, cohorts were assigned on the basis of participant-reported clinical history obtained from a screening survey and a study questionnaire. For ImmuneRACE Cohort 3, a participant was defined as recovered based on two consecutive negative NP/OP PCR tests, clearance by a healthcare professional, or resolution of symptoms. Mobile phlebotomists in the prospective study collected whole blood, serum and a nasopharyngeal or oropharyngeal swab from every participant. Participants in the prospective study had the option to provide additional blood draws and questionnaires over a roughly 2-month period. Before DNA extraction, blood samples from the prospective study were shipped at room temperature or frozen.

TCRbeta CDR3 regions were amplified from genomic DNA by means of the immunoSEQ Assay, a bias-controlled multiplex PCR. The authors' analysis ran thus. Nucleated cell counts per sample were estimated from amplification of reference gene primers within the assay. To quantify the absolute abundance of each unique TCRbeta CDR3 rearrangement, sequence reads were collapsed and filtered. For each sample, productive Simpson clonality was calculated by taking the square root of Simpson's diversity index across productive rearrangements. Not all clones reach the TCRdb copy of this immuneACCESS table, which keeps in-frame sequences only. Checked studies attribute under half of the gap to unresolved V genes and leave the rest unexplained. V and J calls plus clone size are reproduced from that table; the DNA served to infer D and trimming. The sample table shows about 200,000 clones, and roughly nine tenths are seen once. Together, the top ten hold about 2.3% of the sample.

As to this clone: Its recognized antigen is unknown. No base qualities exist here, and no much larger clone lies one base off it.

This chain joins TRBV2 to TRBJ1-2; the junction holds 9 bases that match TRBD1. This receptor was taken from a woman in her 30s who had recovered from COVID-19. Sequenced material: PBMCs or T cells enriched from blood (not recorded which). The nucleotide sequence is given as TGTGCCAGCAGGCTATGGACAGGGGATGGCTACACCTTC. Translated, it reads CASRLWTGDGYTF. The CDR3 plus the reference TRBV2 and TRBJ1-2 genes for the other parts give the full variable domain: EPEVTQTPSHQVTQMGQEVILRCVPISNHLYFYWYRQILGQKVEFLVSFYNNEISEKSEIFDDQFSVERPDGSNFTLKIRSTKLEDSAMYFCASRLWTGDGYTFGSGTRLTVV.